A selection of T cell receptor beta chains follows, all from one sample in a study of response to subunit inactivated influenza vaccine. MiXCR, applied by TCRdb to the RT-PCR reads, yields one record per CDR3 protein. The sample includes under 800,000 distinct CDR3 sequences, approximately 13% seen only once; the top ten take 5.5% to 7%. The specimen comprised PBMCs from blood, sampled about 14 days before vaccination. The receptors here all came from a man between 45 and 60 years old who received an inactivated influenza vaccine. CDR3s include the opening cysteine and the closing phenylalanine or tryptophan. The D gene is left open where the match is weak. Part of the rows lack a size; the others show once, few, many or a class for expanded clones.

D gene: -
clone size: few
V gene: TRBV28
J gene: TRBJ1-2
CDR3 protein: CASSLHGGGADYGYTF
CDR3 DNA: TGTGCCAGCAGTCTACACGGCGGGGGCGCTGACTATGGCTACACCTTC

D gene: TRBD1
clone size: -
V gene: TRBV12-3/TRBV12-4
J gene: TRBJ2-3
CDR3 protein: CASSSRTGYTDTQYF
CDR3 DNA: TGTGCCAGCAGTTCGAGGACAGGGTACACAGATACGCAGTATTTT

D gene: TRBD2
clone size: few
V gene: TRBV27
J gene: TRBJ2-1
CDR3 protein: CASSPNPGLAGEDEQFF
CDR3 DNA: TGTGCCAGCAGTCCGAACCCGGGACTAGCGGGAGAGGATGAGCAGTTCTTC

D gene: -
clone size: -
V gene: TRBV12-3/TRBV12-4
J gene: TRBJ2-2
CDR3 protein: CASSFSENTGELFF
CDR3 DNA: TGTGCCAGCAGTTTTTCCGAGAACACCGGGGAGCTGTTTTTT

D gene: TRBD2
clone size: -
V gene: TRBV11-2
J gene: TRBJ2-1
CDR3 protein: CASSNLWTSGRTYNEQFF
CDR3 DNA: TGTGCCAGCAGCAACCTCTGGACTAGCGGTAGGACCTACAATGAGCAGTTCTTC

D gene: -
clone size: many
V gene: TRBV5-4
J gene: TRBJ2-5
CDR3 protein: CASSSSMTGREETQYF
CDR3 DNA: TGTGCCAGCAGCTCCAGCATGACAGGGCGGGAGGAGACCCAGTACTTC

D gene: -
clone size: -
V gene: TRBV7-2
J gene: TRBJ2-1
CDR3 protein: CASSLWTESNEQFF
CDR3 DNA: TGTGCCAGCAGCCTATGGACAGAAAGCAATGAGCAGTTCTTC

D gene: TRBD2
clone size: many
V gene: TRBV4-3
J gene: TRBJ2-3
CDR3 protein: CASSQETSGGAITDTQYF
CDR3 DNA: TGCGCCAGCAGCCAAGAGACTAGCGGGGGGGCCATAACAGATACGCAGTATTTT

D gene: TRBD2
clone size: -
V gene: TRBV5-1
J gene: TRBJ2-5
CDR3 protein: CASSPSTSGLGTQYF
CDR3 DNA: TGCGCCAGCAGCCCGTCGACTAGCGGCCTCGGCACCCAGTACTTC

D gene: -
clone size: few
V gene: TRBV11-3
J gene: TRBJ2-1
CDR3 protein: CASSFSAGAGDEQFF
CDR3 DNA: TGTGCCAGCAGCTTTTCTGCAGGGGCAGGGGATGAGCAGTTCTTC

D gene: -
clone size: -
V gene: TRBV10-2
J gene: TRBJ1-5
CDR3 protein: CASTPDRFNQPQHF
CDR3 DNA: TGCGCCAGCACCCCAGACAGGTTCAATCAGCCCCAGCATTTT

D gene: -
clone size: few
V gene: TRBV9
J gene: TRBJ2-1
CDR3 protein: CASSGPPSGRGSYNEQFF
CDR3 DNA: TGTGCCAGCAGCGGCCCCCCTAGTGGAAGGGGTAGCTACAATGAGCAGTTCTTC

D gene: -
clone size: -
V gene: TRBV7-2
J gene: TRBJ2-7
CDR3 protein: CASSSTSRTYEQYF
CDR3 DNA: TGTGCCAGCAGCTCAACTAGCCGCACCTACGAGCAGTACTTC

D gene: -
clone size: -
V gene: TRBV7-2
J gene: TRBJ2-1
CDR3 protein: CASSSMGGRYNEQFF
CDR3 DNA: TGTGCCAGCAGCTCCATGGGGGGGCGCTACAATGAGCAGTTCTTC

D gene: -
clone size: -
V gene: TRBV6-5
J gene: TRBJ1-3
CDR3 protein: CASATVGNTIYF
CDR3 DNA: TGTGCCAGCGCCACAGTTGGAAACACCATATATTTT

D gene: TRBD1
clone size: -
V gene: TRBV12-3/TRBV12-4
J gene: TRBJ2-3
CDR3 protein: CASSFGTGGGTDTQYF
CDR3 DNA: TGTGCCAGCAGTTTCGGGACAGGGGGCGGCACAGATACGCAGTATTTT

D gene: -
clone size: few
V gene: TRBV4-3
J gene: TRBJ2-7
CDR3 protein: CASSLLQRGPEGGPTYEQYF
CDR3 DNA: TGCGCCAGCAGCCTTCTACAGAGGGGCCCCGAGGGGGGTCCAACCTACGAGCAGTACTTC

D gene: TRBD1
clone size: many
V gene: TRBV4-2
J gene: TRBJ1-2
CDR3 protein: CASSQGQGAQTLSGYTF
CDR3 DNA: TGTGCCAGCAGCCAAGGACAGGGGGCGCAGACTTTATCTGGCTACACCTTC

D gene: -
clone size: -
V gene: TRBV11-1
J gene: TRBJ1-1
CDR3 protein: CASGLLNTEAFF
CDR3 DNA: TGTGCCAGCGGACTCTTGAACACTGAAGCTTTCTTT

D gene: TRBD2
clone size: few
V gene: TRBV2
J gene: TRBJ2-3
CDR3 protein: CASSALAGADTQYF
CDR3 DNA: TGTGCCAGCAGTGCCCTAGCGGGAGCTGATACGCAGTATTTT

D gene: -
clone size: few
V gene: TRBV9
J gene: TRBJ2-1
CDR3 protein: CASSGAFGLADNEQFF
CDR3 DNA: TGTGCCAGCAGCGGGGCTTTTGGTTTAGCGGACAATGAGCAGTTCTTC

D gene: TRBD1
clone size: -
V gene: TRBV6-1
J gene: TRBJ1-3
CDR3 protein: CASRTGRNGNTIYF
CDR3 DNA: TGTGCCAGTCGGACAGGGCGAAATGGAAACACCATATATTTT

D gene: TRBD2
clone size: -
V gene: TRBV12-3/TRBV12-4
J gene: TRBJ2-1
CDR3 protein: CASTQWTSGSSYNEQFF
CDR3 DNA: TGTGCCAGCACCCAATGGACTAGCGGAAGCTCCTACAATGAGCAGTTCTTC

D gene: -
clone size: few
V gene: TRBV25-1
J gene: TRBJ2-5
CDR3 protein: CASSDPRTVETQYF
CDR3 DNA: TGTGCCAGCAGTGACCCGCGGACCGTTGAGACCCAGTACTTC

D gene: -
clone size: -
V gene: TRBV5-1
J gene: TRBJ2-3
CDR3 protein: CASSLPSGAVRTDTQYF
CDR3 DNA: TGCGCCAGCAGCTTGCCATCCGGGGCAGTACGCACAGATACGCAGTATTTT

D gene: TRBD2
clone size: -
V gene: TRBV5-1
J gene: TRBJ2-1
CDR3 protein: CASSPIIGGDNEQFF
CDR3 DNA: TGCGCCAGCAGCCCAATTATCGGGGGGGACAATGAGCAGTTCTTC

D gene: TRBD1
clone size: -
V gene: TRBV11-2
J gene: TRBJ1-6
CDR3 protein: CAGSLDGQGSNSPLHF
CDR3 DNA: TGTGCCGGCAGCTTAGATGGACAGGGCTCGAATTCACCCCTCCACTTT

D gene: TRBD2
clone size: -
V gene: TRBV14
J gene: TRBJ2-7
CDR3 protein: CASSPQGLEATYEQYF
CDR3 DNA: TGTGCCAGCAGCCCGCAAGGACTAGAGGCCACCTACGAGCAGTACTTC

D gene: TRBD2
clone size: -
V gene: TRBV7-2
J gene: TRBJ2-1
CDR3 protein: CASSLGGTSGRNEQFF
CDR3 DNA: TGTGCCAGCAGCTTGGGTGGGACTAGCGGGAGGAATGAGCAGTTCTTC

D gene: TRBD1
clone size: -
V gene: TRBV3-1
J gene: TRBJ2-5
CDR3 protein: CASSQGDREETQYF
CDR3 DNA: TGTGCCAGCAGCCAGGGGGACAGGGAAGAGACCCAGTACTTC

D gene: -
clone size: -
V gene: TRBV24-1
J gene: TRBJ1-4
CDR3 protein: CATSVRGTTNEKLFF
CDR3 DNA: TGTGCCACCAGTGTTCGGGGTACAACTAATGAAAAACTGTTTTTT

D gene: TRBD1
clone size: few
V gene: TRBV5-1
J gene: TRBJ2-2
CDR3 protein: CASSMTGGDLTGELFF
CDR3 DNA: TGCGCCAGCAGCATGACAGGGGGGGACCTCACCGGGGAGCTGTTTTTT

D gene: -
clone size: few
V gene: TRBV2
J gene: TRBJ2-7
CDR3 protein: CASSIGLPYEQYF
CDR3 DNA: TGTGCCAGCAGTATCGGACTGCCATACGAGCAGTACTTC

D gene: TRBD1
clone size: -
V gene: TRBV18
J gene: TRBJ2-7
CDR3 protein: CATSFDRGYHEQYF
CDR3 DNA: TGTGCCACGTCTTTCGACAGGGGGTACCACGAGCAGTACTTC

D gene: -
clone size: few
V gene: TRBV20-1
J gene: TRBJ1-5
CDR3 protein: CSARLGGQLNQPQHF
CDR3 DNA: TGCAGTGCCCGCCTTGGGGGACAACTAAATCAGCCCCAGCATTTT

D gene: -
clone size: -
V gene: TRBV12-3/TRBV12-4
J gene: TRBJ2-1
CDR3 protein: CASSPDSGNSYIEQFF
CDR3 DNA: TGTGCCAGCAGCCCTGATAGCGGTAACTCCTACATTGAGCAGTTCTTC

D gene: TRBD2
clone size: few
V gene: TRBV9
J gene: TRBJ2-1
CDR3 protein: CASSVAASGRAKNEQFF
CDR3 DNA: TGTGCCAGCAGCGTAGCGGCTAGCGGGAGGGCCAAAAATGAGCAGTTCTTC

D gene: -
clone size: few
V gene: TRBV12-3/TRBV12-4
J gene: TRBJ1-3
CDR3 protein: CAWGPHTIYF
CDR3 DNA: TGTGCTTGGGGGCCTCACACCATATATTTT

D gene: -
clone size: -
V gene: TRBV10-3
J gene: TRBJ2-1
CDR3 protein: CAISIQLGSHNEQFF
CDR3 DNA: TGTGCCATCAGTATACAGTTAGGGTCCCACAATGAGCAGTTCTTC

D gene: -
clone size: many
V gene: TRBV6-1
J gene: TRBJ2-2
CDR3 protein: CASSDSPGELFF
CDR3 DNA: TGTGCCAGCAGTGACTCCCCCGGGGAGCTGTTTTTT

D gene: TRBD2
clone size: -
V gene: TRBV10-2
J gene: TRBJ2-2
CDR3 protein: CASSLGLAFSGELFF
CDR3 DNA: TGCGCCAGCAGTTTGGGACTAGCGTTTTCCGGGGAGCTGTTTTTT

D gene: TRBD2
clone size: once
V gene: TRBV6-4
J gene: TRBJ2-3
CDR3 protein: CASSPAAGGADTQYF
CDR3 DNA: TGTGCCAGCAGCCCCGCGGCGGGAGGGGCAGATACGCAGTATTTT

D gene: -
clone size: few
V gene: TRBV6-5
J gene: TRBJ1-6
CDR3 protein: CASSYEGDASPLHF
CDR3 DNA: TGTGCCAGCAGTTACGAGGGCGATGCTTCACCCCTCCACTTT

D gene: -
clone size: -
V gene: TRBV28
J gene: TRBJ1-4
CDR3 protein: CASSFSYWGREGTNEKLFF
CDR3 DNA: TGTGCCAGCAGTTTCTCGTATTGGGGGCGGGAAGGAACTAATGAAAAACTGTTTTTT

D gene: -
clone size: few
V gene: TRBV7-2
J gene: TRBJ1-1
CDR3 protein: CASSPTTAQRNTEAFF
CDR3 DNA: TGTGCCAGCAGCCCCACAACGGCTCAACGGAACACTGAAGCTTTCTTT

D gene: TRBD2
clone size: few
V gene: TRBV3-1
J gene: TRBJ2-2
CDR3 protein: CASSPAGRVVIGELFF
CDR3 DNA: TGTGCCAGCAGCCCAGCGGGAAGAGTAGTGATCGGGGAGCTGTTTTTT

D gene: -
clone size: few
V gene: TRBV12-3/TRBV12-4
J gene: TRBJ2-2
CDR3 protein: CAIESGELFF
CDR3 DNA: TGTGCCATCGAATCCGGGGAGCTGTTTTTT

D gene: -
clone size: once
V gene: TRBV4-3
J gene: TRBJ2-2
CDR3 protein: CASSQARTANTGELFF
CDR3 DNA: TGCGCCAGCAGCCAAGCGAGGACCGCGAACACCGGGGAGCTGTTTTTT

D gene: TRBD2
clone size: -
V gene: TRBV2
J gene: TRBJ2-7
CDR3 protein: CASSDSSGSRHYYEQYF
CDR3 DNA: TGTGCCAGCAGTGATTCTAGCGGGAGTCGGCACTACTACGAGCAGTACTTC

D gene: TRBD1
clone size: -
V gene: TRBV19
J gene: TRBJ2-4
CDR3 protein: CASRRQGDDIQYF
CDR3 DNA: TGTGCCAGTAGGAGACAGGGAGATGACATTCAGTACTTC

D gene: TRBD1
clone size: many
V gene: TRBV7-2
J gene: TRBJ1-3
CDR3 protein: CASSLDRGSGNTIYF
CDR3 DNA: TGTGCCAGCAGCTTAGACAGGGGCTCTGGAAACACCATATATTTT

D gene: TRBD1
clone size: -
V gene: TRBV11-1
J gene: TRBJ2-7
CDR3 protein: CASSLALLRTGTGDYEQYF
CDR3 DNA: TGTGCCAGCAGCTTAGCGTTACTCCGGACCGGGACAGGGGACTACGAGCAGTACTTC

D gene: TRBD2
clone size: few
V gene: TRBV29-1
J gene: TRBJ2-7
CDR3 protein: CSVKEREFPYEQYF
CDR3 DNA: TGCAGCGTTAAAGAGCGGGAGTTTCCCTACGAGCAGTACTTC